What follows are 4 T cell receptor beta chains derived from one specimen sequenced in a study of cytomegalovirus exposure and HLA in healthy donors. 13 Jbeta primers and 60 Vbeta primers were used for the PCR. Sequencing was performed with immunoSEQ multiplex PCR; in TCRdb, only in-frame clones are kept and a portion is missing. Here the sample spans 200,000 to 250,000 clones, 76% being singletons. Material: PBMCs. The receptors originated from a man in his late teens or twenties in good health and CMV-seronegative.

Comment on this clone: At one end, the junction sequence differs from germline, possibly due to a read error. The V and J genes are TRBV7-3 and TRBJ2-3, with 10 positions matching TRBD2. The germline gives CDR1 SGHTA, CDR2 FQGTGA. CDR3 length: 17 amino acids. CDR3 in amino acids: CASSLEGLARSRDTQYF. CDR3 sequence (DNA): TGTGCCAGCAGCCTCGAGGGACTAGCGAGAAGCAGAGATACGCAGTATTTT.

The chain has TRBV19 and TRBJ2-2; 8 nucleotides match TRBD2. Germline V CDR1 and CDR2: LNHDA, SQIVND (reference sequence). There are 15 residues in the CDR3. Trimming cost V 7 bases and J 0 bases; bases outside gene matches: 4. The CDR3 here is CASNPGLANTGELFF. CDR3 nucleotide sequence: TGTGCCAGTAACCCGGGACTAGCGAACACCGGGGAGCTGTTTTTT.

The chain joins TRBV2 to TRBJ2-7, with 7 bases fitting TRBD1. This CDR3 is built from 15 residues. Germline CDR1 and CDR2: SNHLY and FYNNEI. Trimming at V came to 3 bases and at J to 3 bases, leaving 8 bases not matched to a gene. CDR3 sequence: CASSDETGTIYEQYF. Written as DNA, the CDR3 is TGTGCCAGCAGTGATGAGACAGGGACCATCTACGAGCAGTACTTC.

The chain uses TRBV15 and TRBJ1-5; D unclear. The germline gives CDR1 LNHNV, CDR2 YYDKDF (reference sequence). Trimming removed 0 bases from V and 2 bases from J, with 5 bases in between. This CDR3 spans 14 amino acids. DNA for the CDR3: TGTGCCACCAGCAGAGATTTCGGCAATCAGCCCCAGCATTTT. This gives the protein CATSRDFGNQPQHF.